This T cell receptor beta chain was sequenced for a study of cytomegalovirus exposure and HLA in healthy donors. This clone showed up just once. Germline V gives CDR1 SGHKS, CDR2 YYEKEE (reference sequence). This CDR3 contains 16 residues. Losses at the gene ends were 0 bases for V and 0 bases for J; bases not matched to a gene: 3. Primers: 60 Vbeta forward and 13 Jbeta reverse. Clones were read by immunoSEQ multiplex PCR, and TCRdb kept only the in-frame ones, dropping some. The sample carries over 65,000 clones, about 80% recorded once. The chain uses TRBV5-5 and TRBJ1-5; TRBD1 matches 7 bases. The sequenced sample was PBMCs. The sequence was collected from a man aged 55 to 70 in good health and CMV-seropositive. In DNA, the CDR3 is TGTGCCAGCAGCTTGGGACAGGGCCATAGCAATCAGCCCCAGCATTTT. Translated, it gives CASSLGQGHSNQPQHF.